A single sample is the source of the 11 T cell receptor beta chains below, sequenced in a study of blood T cell repertoires in COVID-19. Sequencing used immunoSEQ multiplex PCR; TCRdb keeps in-frame clones, though not all of them. The sample includes nearly 300,000 clones, approximately 89% seen only once; the top ten take approximately 2.9%. The sample was PBMCs or T cells enriched from blood (not recorded which). These receptors were collected from a woman aged 50 to 60 who had been exposed to COVID-19.

The CDR3 DNA sequence: TGTGCCAGCAGCTATATCCTAGGTTCGGGGGAGCTGTTTTTT. It yields the protein CASSYILGSGELFF. The chain is built from TRBV7-9 and TRBJ2-2; D unclear. Germline V gives CDR1 SEHNR, CDR2 FQNEAQ (reference sequence). The CDR3 sequence is 14 residues long. The V end was cut by 4 bases, the J end by 8 bases, with 14 bases between.

The genes are TRBV30 and TRBJ1-5, with D maybe TRBD1 (6 bases). The V and J ends lost 1 base and 7 bases respectively, with 11 bases between them. Per the germline V gene, CDR1 is GTSNPN and CDR2 is SVGIG (reference sequence). This CDR3 comprises 13 residues. CDR3 nucleotides: TGTGCCTGGAGTGGGGGGCCCGGGCAGCCCCAGCATTTT. Amino acid sequence: CAWSGGPGQPQHF.

J is TRBJ2-1 and V is TRBV19, with a tentative D call TRBD2 (6 bases). Trimming stripped 8 bases from V and 0 bases from J, with 8 bases between. This CDR3 has 13 residues. Germline-derived CDR1 and CDR2 are LNHDA and SQIVND (reference sequence). The CDR3 spells CASLGSSYNEQFF. In DNA form, the CDR3 reads TGTGCCAGTCTCGGGAGCTCCTACAATGAGCAGTTCTTC.

Here the CDR3 DNA reads TGTGCCAGTAGTATAGCGTCAACTTACGAGCAGTACTTC. Translated, it gives CASSIASTYEQYF. The chain is built from TRBV19 and TRBJ2-7; D not resolved. Trimming took 1 base from V and 4 from J, leaving 8 bases between them. Germline CDR1 LNHDA, CDR2 SQIVND (reference sequence). The CDR3 is 13 residues long.

The genes are TRBV28 and TRBJ1-2; a weak D match, TRBD1 (6 bases). Looked up from germline, CDR1 is MDHEN and CDR2 is SYDVKM. The V end was cut by 1 base, the J end by 2 bases, with 14 bases between. This CDR3 is built from 16 residues. The CDR3 reads CASSLLAGAVNYGYTF. The CDR3 DNA sequence: TGTGCCAGCAGTTTATTAGCAGGGGCGGTAAACTATGGCTACACCTTC.

The chain is built from TRBV6-5 and TRBJ1-1; D gene ambiguous. V dropped 5 bases and J dropped 8 bases, with 18 bases sitting between them. CDR1 MNHEY and CDR2 SVGAGI come from the germline V gene. The CDR3 loop spans 14 amino acids. DNA of the CDR3: TGTGCCAGCAGTCCCCTCTTGTCCGGCGGCGAAGCTTTCTTT. Its translation: CASSPLLSGGEAFF.

The V gene is TRBV28, the J gene TRBJ2-2; 9 bases are shared with TRBD1. The CDR3 contains 16 residues. Germline CDR1 and CDR2: MDHEN and SYDVKM. The ends lost 4 bases at V and 1 base at J; junction bases unmatched: 4. The CDR3 coding sequence is TGTGCCAGCAGTTCACCGGGACAGGGGAACACCGGGGAGCTGTTTTTT. Translated: CASSSPGQGNTGELFF.

The rearrangement joins TRBV29-1 to TRBJ1-3; 9 nucleotides match TRBD1. The CDR3 length is 15 residues. The germline gives CDR1 SQVTM, CDR2 ANQGSEA. V shed 6 bases and J 2 bases; nucleotides not matched to a gene: 8. The CDR3 region is CSVGLGTGTGNTIYF. The DNA for the CDR3 is TGCAGCGTCGGACTCGGGACAGGGACTGGAAACACCATATATTTT.

The chain links TRBV28 to TRBJ2-1; TRBD1 agrees at 11 bases. CDR3 length: 15 amino acids. The V segment lost 5 bases and the J segment 3 bases; nucleotides outside the gene matches: 3. Germline V lookup: CDR1 MDHEN, CDR2 SYDVKM. The DNA for the CDR3 is TGTGCCAGCAGTCCGGACAGGGGGCTCTACAATGAGCAGTTCTTC. This translates into CASSPDRGLYNEQFF.

This clone was detected only a few times. The chain employs TRBV11-2 and TRBJ1-4; D call uncertain. The CDR3 sequence is 14 residues long. The V and J ends lost 5 bases and 8 bases respectively, with 15 bases between them. The V gene's germline CDR1 is SGHAT and CDR2 FQNNGV. CDR3 DNA sequence: TGTGCCAGCAGCCGAAGAACCGCAGCGGAAAAACTGTTTTTT. Its translation: CASSRRTAAEKLFF.

J is TRBJ2-4 and V is TRBV10-3; 9 nucleotides match TRBD2. Germline CDR1 and CDR2: ENHRY and SYGVKD. The CDR3 is 17 amino acids. With 10 bases clipped from V and 0 bases from J, the junction kept 13 bases outside the gene matches. The CDR3: CATTPAGGSLAKNIQYF. For the CDR3, the DNA is TGTGCCACCACTCCAGCGGGGGGCTCACTAGCCAAAAACATTCAGTACTTC.